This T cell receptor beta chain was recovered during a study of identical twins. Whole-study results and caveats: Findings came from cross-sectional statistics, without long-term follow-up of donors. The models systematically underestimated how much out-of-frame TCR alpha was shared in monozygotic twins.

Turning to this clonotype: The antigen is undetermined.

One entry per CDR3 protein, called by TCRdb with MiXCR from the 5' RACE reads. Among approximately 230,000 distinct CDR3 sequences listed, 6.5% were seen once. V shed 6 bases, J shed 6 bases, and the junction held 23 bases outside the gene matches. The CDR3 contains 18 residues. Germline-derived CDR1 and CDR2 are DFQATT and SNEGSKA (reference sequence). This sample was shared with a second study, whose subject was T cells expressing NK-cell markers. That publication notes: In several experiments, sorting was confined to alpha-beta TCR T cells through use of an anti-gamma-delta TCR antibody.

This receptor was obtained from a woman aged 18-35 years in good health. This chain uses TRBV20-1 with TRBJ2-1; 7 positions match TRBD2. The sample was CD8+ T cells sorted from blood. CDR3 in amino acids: CSAQVALSAGVKVNEQFF. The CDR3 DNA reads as TGCAGTGCCCAGGTGGCCCTGAGCGCGGGAGTCAAGGTCAATGAGCAGTTCTTC.